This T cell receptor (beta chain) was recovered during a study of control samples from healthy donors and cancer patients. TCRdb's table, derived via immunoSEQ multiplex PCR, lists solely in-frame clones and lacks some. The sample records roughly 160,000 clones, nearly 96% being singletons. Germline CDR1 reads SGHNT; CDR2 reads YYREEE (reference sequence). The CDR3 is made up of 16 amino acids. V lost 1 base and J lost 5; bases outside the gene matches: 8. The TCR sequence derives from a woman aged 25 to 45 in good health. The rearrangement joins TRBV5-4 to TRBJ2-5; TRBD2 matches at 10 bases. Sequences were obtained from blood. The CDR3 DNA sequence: TGTGCCAGCAGCTTGACTAGCGGGGCGACTGGGGAGACCCAGTACTTC. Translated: CASSLTSGATGETQYF.